This T cell receptor beta chain was profiled in a study of blood T cell repertoires in COVID-19 (dated by TCRdb to about 2020). Concerning the study at large: Samples covering the acute and convalescent phases of COVID-19 were provided by collaborators in the United States, Italy and Spain. The material from the prospective study consisted of cDNA or gDNA derived from T cells, B-cell-depleted T cells, or PBMCs. The dataset comprised deeply sampled blood TCRbeta repertoires from subjects exposed to, actively infected with, or recovered from COVID-19. The repertoires were released in a freely available public database meant as a resource for research on the immune response to SARS-CoV-2. The samples were drawn from the first 160 participants of the ongoing ImmuneRACE study and from 1,254 subjects provided by 6 global collaborators. Nearly every sample came with metadata listing a de-identified subject ID, COVID-19 status, age in years and sex. Where available, HLA class I and class II types were obtained from metadata supplied by the sample provider rather than from assay-based typing.

The immunoSEQ Assay, a bias-controlled multiplex PCR, was used to amplify TCRbeta CDR3 regions from genomic DNA. From the authors' description of their analysis: Within the assay, amplification of reference gene primers was used to estimate how many nucleated cells each sample contained. To quantify the absolute abundance of each unique TCRbeta CDR3 rearrangement, sequence reads were collapsed and filtered. For each sample, productive Simpson clonality was calculated as the square root of Simpson's diversity index across productive rearrangements. The table comes from immuneACCESS by way of TCRdb, which keeps in-frame sequences with V and J called. Part of the clones is missing from these tables; in studies checked, under half for an unresolved V gene and the rest for unknown reasons. The V and J calls and clone size were taken over from that table, and D and trimming were inferred from the DNA. This sample lists 95,000 to 110,000 clones; just over 90% were detected once. The top ten clones comprise around 1.3% of the sample.

On this clone itself: What antigen it recognizes has not been identified. No base-level quality is on record; no much larger clone is a single base apart.

Whole blood was collected in K2EDTA tubes by collaborating institutions according to the institutions' own protocols. Collaborator samples were shipped for TCRbeta analysis as frozen whole blood, isolated PBMCs, or DNA extracted from either sample type. Here is what the overall study found, with its caveats: The quantity of clinical and demographic metadata differed by source and by participant and was supplied without curation.

The germline V and J ends show losses of 1 base and 0 bases respectively, and no gene match explains 3 bases of the junction. The germline V gene provides CDR1 MDHEN and CDR2 SYDVKM. The CDR3, from cysteine to phenylalanine, totals 16 residues. This entry keeps only the CDR3 DNA: 48 bases, framed from base 1. The source of this sequence is a young woman with acute or convalescent COVID-19. The sequenced material came from peripheral blood. The chain employs TRBV28 and TRBJ2-3, with 8 middle bases fitting TRBD2. The CDR3 sequence is CASSLLAGISTDTQYF. In nucleotide form, the sequence is TGTGCCAGCAGTTTATTAGCGGGAATAAGCACAGATACGCAGTATTTT. When the CDR3 is completed using the reference TRBV28 and TRBJ2-3 genes on either side, the full variable domain is DVKVTQSSRYLVKRTGEKVFLECVQDMDHENMFWYRQDPGLGLRLIYFSYDVKMKEKGDIPEGYSVSREKKERFSLILESASTNQTSMYLCASSLLAGISTDTQYFGPGTRLTVL.